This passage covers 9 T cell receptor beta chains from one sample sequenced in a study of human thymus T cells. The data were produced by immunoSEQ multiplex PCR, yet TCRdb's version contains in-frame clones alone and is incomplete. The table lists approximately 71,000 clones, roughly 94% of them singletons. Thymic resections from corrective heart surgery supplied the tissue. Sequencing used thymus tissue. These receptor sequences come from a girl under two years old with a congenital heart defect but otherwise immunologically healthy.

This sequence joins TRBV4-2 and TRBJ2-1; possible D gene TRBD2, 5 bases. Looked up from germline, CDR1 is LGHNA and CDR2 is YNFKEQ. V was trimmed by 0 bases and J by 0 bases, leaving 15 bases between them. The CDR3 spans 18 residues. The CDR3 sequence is CASSQDPRTRRSYNEQFF. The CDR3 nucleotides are TGTGCCAGCAGCCAAGATCCCAGGACTCGCCGCTCCTACAATGAGCAGTTCTTC.

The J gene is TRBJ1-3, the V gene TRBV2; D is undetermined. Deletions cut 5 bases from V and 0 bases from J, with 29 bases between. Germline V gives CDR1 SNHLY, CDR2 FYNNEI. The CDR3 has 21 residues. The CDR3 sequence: CASSNPGESVPPRSSGNTIYF. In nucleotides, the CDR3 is TGTGCCAGCAGTAACCCTGGGGAGTCAGTGCCCCCACGGTCCTCTGGAAACACCATATATTTT. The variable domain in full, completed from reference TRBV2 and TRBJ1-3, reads EPEVTQTPSHQVTQMGQEVILRCVPISNHLYFYWYRQILGQKVEFLVSFYNNEISEKSEIFDDQFSVERPDGSNFTLKIRSTKLEDSAMYFCASSNPGESVPPRSSGNTIYFGEGSWLTVV.

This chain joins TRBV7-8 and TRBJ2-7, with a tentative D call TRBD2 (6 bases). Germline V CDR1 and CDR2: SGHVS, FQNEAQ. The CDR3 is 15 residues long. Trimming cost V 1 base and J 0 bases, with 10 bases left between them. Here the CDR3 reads CASSLEVGLSYEQYF. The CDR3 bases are TGTGCCAGCAGCTTAGAAGTGGGACTCTCCTACGAGCAGTACTTC.

The CDR3 loop reads CASSRSGRKDSTDTQYF. For the CDR3, the DNA is TGCGCCAGCAGCCGTAGCGGGAGGAAGGATAGCACAGATACGCAGTATTTT. This chain links TRBV4-1 with TRBJ2-3, with TRBD2 matching 10 bases. Germline V lookup: CDR1 MGHRA, CDR2 YSYEKL. With V trimmed by 4 bases and J by 0 bases, 7 bases remained unmatched. The CDR3 loop spans 17 amino acids.

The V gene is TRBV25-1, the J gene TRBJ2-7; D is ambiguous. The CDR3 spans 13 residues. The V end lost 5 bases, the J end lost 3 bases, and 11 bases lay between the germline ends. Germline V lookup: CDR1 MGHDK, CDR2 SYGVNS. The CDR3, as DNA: TGTGCCAGCAGTAGTCAGGAAAACTACGAGCAGTACTTC. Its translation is CASSSQENYEQYF.

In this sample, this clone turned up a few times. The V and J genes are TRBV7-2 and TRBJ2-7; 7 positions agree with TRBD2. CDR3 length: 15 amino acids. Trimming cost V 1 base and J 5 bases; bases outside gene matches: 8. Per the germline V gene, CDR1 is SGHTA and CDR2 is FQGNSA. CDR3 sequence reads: CASSLGAGADNEQYF. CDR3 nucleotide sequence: TGTGCCAGCAGCTTAGGGGCGGGAGCAGACAACGAGCAGTACTTC.

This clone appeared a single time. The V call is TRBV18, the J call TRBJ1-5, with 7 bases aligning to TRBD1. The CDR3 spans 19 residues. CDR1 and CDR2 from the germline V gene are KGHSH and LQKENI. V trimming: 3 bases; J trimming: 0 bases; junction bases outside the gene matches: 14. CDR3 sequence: CASSPDGGRGLHSNQPQHF. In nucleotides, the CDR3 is TGTGCCAGCTCACCTGATGGGGGCAGGGGGTTGCATAGCAATCAGCCCCAGCATTTT. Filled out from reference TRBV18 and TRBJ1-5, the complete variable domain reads NAGVMQNPRHLVRRRGQEARLRCSPMKGHSHVYWYRQLPEEGLKFMVYLQKENIIDESGMPKERFSAEFPKEGPSILRIQQVVRGDSAAYFCASSPDGGRGLHSNQPQHFGDGTRLSIL.

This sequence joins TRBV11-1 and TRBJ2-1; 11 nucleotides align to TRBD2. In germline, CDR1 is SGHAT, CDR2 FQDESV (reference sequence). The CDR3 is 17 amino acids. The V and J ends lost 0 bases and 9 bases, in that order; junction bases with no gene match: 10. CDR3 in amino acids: CASSLANSGRAVSEQFF. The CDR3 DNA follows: TGTGCCAGCAGCTTAGCGAATAGCGGGAGGGCGGTTTCTGAGCAGTTCTTC.

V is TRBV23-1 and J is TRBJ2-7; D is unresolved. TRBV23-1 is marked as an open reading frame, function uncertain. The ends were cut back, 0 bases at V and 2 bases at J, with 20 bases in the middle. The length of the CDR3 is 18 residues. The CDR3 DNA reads TGCGCCAGCAGTCAATCGAAGGGTCCACCCCATATCCCCTACGAGCAGTACTTC. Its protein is CASSQSKGPPHIPYEQYF.